Below, 19 T cell receptor beta chains from the same sample are listed, as sequenced in a study of post-analysis software for immune sequencing data. Points from the study as a whole: Patients showed TRBV5-6, TRBV5-1 and TRBV20-1 among about five TRBV segments more frequent than in controls.

What these receptors recognize is not known. Unique molecular identifiers were carried by the TCR beta cDNA libraries. TCRdb reprocessed the PCR reads with MiXCR, giving one entry per CDR3 protein. This table holds a few hundred thousand distinct CDR3 sequences, 30% to 40% found once. Sequencing was carried out using blood. The source of these receptors is a girl aged 2-17 years with multiple sclerosis.

This clonotype occurred a few times. V gene TRBV3-1 combines with J gene TRBJ2-4; TRBD2 agrees at 7 bases. With 2 bases clipped from V and 0 bases from J, the junction kept 4 bases outside the gene matches. The CDR3 runs 16 residues. Germline lookup yields CDR1 LGHDT and CDR2 YNNKEL (reference sequence). CDR3 sequence: CASSQPAGLAKNIQYF. The CDR3 DNA follows: TGTGCCAGCAGCCAACCAGCGGGGCTAGCCAAAAACATTCAGTACTTC. Together with reference TRBV3-1 and TRBJ2-4, the CDR3 gives the full variable domain: DTAVSQTPKYLVTQMGNDKSIKCEQNLGHDTMYWYKQDSKKFLKIMFSYNNKELIINETVPNRFSPKSPDKAHLNLHINSLELGDSAVYFCASSQPAGLAKNIQYFGAGTRLSVL.

The gene calls are TRBV3-1 and TRBJ1-6, with D tentatively TRBD1 (6 bases). Germline values: CDR1 LGHDT, CDR2 YNNKEL (reference sequence). With 9 bases removed from V and 11 bases from J, the gap between germline ends came to 20 bases. This CDR3 has 14 residues. The chain's CDR3 is CASRQVGQLAPLHF. The CDR3, as DNA: TGTGCCAGTCGACAGGTCGGACAGTTAGCACCCCTCCACTTT. The full variable domain, in which reference TRBV3-1 and TRBJ1-6 provide the parts outside the CDR3, is DTAVSQTPKYLVTQMGNDKSIKCEQNLGHDTMYWYKQDSKKFLKIMFSYNNKELIINETVPNRFSPKSPDKAHLNLHINSLELGDSAVYFCASRQVGQLAPLHFGNGTRLTVT.

This clonotype was counted between two and nine times. The chain couples TRBV20-1 to TRBJ1-5; no reliable D call. V lost 2 bases to trimming and J lost 4 bases, with 12 bases between them. Germline lookup yields CDR1 DFQATT and CDR2 SNEGSKA (reference sequence). This CDR3 comprises 14 residues. The CDR3 DNA sequence: TGCAGTGCTAGAAACAGCCGCGGGAATCAGCCCCAGCATTTT. Encoded protein: CSARNSRGNQPQHF.

The CDR3 loop reads CASSPRGRRHEKLFF. In DNA, the CDR3 is TGTGCCAGCAGTCCGAGGGGGCGCCGGCACGAAAAACTGTTTTTT. The chain joins TRBV12-3 or TRBV12-4 to TRBJ1-4; 7 positions agree with TRBD1. With 5 bases clipped from V and 8 bases from J, the junction kept 11 bases outside the gene matches. The CDR3 contains 15 residues.

Note on this clonotype: Germline and junction disagree at one end, which may indicate a read error. The V and J genes are TRBV4-1 and TRBJ2-2; D is unclear. Per the germline V gene, CDR1 is MGHRA and CDR2 is YSYEKL. The CDR3 sequence is 17 residues long. The CDR3 DNA reads as TGCGCCAGCAACCAAGGCCCGTCCCGAACGGACACCGGGGAGCTGTTTTTT. Protein product: CASNQGPSRTDTGELFF.

The chain couples TRBV21-1 to TRBJ2-1; the table's D call, TRBD2, has no DNA check behind it. TRBV21-1 is a recognized pseudogene. This CDR3 is 12 amino acids long. The DNA for the CDR3 is TGTGCCAGCAGCAGTTTAGCGGTTAGACAGTTCTTC. Amino acids: CASSSLAVRQFF.

The genes are TRBV2 and TRBJ1-4; 12 bases are a match to TRBD2. The tail of the sequence fits TRBJ2-2 better, so the J call may be wrong. Germline lookup yields CDR1 SNHLY and CDR2 FYNNEI. The CDR3 is made up of 17 amino acids. CDR3 region: CASRETSGGANTGELFF. CDR3 nucleotides: TGTGCCAGCAGGGAGACTAGCGGGGGAGCAAACACCGGGGAGCTGTTTTTT.

The chain combines TRBV7-8 with TRBJ1-2; D is uncertain. The CDR3 has 16 amino acids. Looked up from germline, CDR1 is SGHVS and CDR2 is FQNEAQ. V was pared by 0 bases and J by 5 bases, with 16 bases between. The CDR3 bases are TGTGCCAGCAGCTTAGCGTTCCCACAAATGGGTTATGGCTACACCTTC. Translated: CASSLAFPQMGYGYTF.

The chain joins TRBV6-5 to TRBJ2-5; D gene uncertain. This CDR3 has 13 amino acids. Trimming shortened V by 6 bases and J by 11 bases, and 19 bases separated the two germline ends. The germline gives CDR1 MNHEY, CDR2 SVGAGI. CDR3 nucleotide sequence: TGTGCCAGCAGGTCCTTTGTTCACAATGAGCAGTACTTC. It codes for CASRSFVHNEQYF.

The chain employs TRBV6-5 and TRBJ2-6; TRBD1 matches 8 bases. V dropped 5 bases and J dropped 8; count of bases not matched to a gene: 5. CDR1 and CDR2 (germline): MNHEY, SVGAGI. The CDR3 spans 14 residues. The CDR3 nucleotides read TGTGCCAGCAGTAAGACAGGGGAGACCAACGTCCTGACTTTC. Translating it yields CASSKTGETNVLTF.

This clonotype turned up a few times. This rearrangement joins TRBV29-1 to TRBJ2-1; TRBD1 matches 10 bases. This CDR3 is built from 14 residues. Germline values: CDR1 SQVTM, CDR2 ANQGSEA. V was clipped by 5 bases and J by 6 bases; unmatched bases: 7. The CDR3 DNA is TGCAGCGTTACACGACAGGGGGCGGGCAATGAGCAGTTCTTC. Translating gives CSVTRQGAGNEQFF.

This clonotype appeared a few times. This chain links TRBV20-1 with TRBJ2-1; 12 bases are shared with TRBD2. Germline V gives CDR1 DFQATT, CDR2 SNEGSKA (reference sequence). This CDR3 region has 18 residues. With 2 bases clipped from V and 0 bases from J, the junction kept 8 bases outside the gene matches. The CDR3 nucleotides are TGCAGTGCTAGATCTGGACTAGCGGGGTTGAGCTCCTACAATGAGCAGTTCTTC. This encodes CSARSGLAGLSSYNEQFF.

This chain uses TRBV18 with TRBJ2-3, with 12 bases matching TRBD2. This CDR3 region has 19 residues. Germline V gives CDR1 KGHSH, CDR2 LQKENI. V shed 6 bases, J shed 2 bases, and the junction held 15 bases outside the gene matches. As DNA, the CDR3 is TGTGCCAGCTCTCAAAAATGGACTAGCGGGGACGCCGTCACAGATACGCAGTATTTT. It codes for CASSQKWTSGDAVTDTQYF.

In its sample, this clonotype was seen once. The CDR3 does not close with the conserved phenylalanine or tryptophan, likely indicating a read error. V usage is TRBV4-2 and J usage is TRBJ1-6; 9 bases align to TRBD1. After removal of 0 bases from V and 8 bases from J, the junction contained 8 bases not matched to a gene. This CDR3 region has 17 residues. CDR1 and CDR2 (germline): LGHNA, YNFKEQ. CDR3 residues: CASSQEATGQGDSPLHS. Written as DNA, the CDR3 is TGTGCCAGCAGCCAAGAGGCTACGGGACAGGGAGATTCACCCCTCCACTCT.

This clonotype has more than one count but fewer than ten. V and J are TRBV5-6 and TRBJ1-5; tentative D call: TRBD1 (6 bases). From germline, CDR1 is SGHDT and CDR2 YYEEEE. V lost 3 bases, J lost 4 bases, and 17 bases lay in between. CDR3 length: 16 amino acids. The CDR3 loop is CASSSVAGAGNQPQHF. CDR3 bases: TGTGCCAGCAGCTCGGTGGCGGGGGCAGGGAATCAGCCCCAGCATTTT.

This clonotype occurred a few times. CDR3 sequence: CASSESTRMGQETQYF. For the CDR3, the DNA is TGCGCCAGCAGTGAGTCGACTAGAATGGGCCAAGAGACCCAGTACTTC. The chain recombines TRBV10-2 with TRBJ2-5; the D gene is possibly TRBD2 (6 bases). V lost 0 bases and J lost 1, with 12 bases in between. Per germline, CDR1 WSHSY and CDR2 SAAADI. The CDR3 has 16 residues.

V gene TRBV5-1 combines with J gene TRBJ2-3, with 9 nucleotides matching TRBD1. The CDR3 is 17 residues long. The trim removed 5 bases at V and 0 bases at J, leaving 10 bases unmatched. CDR1 and CDR2 from the germline V gene are SGHRS and YFSETQ. The DNA for the CDR3 is TGCGCCAGCAGGGCGGGACAGGGCCTTACTAGCACAGATACGCAGTATTTT. Its protein is CASRAGQGLTSTDTQYF.

The chain has TRBV20-1 and TRBJ2-7, with 8 bases matching TRBD2. The J segment lost 3 bases and the V segment lost 3 bases, leaving 7 bases of the junction unmatched. Per germline, CDR1 DFQATT and CDR2 SNEGSKA (reference sequence). The CDR3 runs to 14 residues. The CDR3 nucleotides read TGCAGTGCTAGTCTCGGGGGGGCAAGCTACGAGCAGTACTTC. Residues: CSASLGGASYEQYF.

This sequence joins TRBV6-4 and TRBJ2-3; D remains ambiguous. The V end lost 6 bases, the J end lost 4 bases, and 14 bases lay between the germline ends. Germline V gene sequence: CDR1 MRHNA, CDR2 SNTAGT. The CDR3 is 14 residues long. CDR3 coding DNA: TGTGCCAGCAGCCGACAAGGCGGCTCAGATACGCAGTATTTT. This translates into CASSRQGGSDTQYF.